This T cell receptor beta chain was captured in a study of shared clonotypes between healthy human individuals. Deep-level assay runs were performed. Clones were sequenced by immunoSEQ multiplex PCR, and TCRdb holds only the in-frame ones, with some missing. In the table there are about 2.2 million clones, about 94% of which are singletons. V gave up 1 base and J gave up 3 bases; unmatched junction bases: 9. The germline CDR1 and CDR2 sequences are MDHEN and SYDVKM. The CDR3 covers 17 residues. On this clone: What it recognizes is unknown.

Findings and limits, study-wide: In contrast to clonotypes shared by all four donors, non-shared clonotypes had lower generation probabilities.

As defined, naive CD8 cells were CD45RO-negative and positively selected for CCR7, with terminally differentiated effector memory CD45RA+ cells excluded. The receptor was isolated from a man between 18 and 35 years old in good health. Some clones in this sample may be carry-over from other donors' samples. V is TRBV28 and J is TRBJ2-7, with 10 positions matching TRBD2. Sequenced material: naive CD8+ T cells from PBMCs. The CDR3, as DNA: TGTGCCAGCAGTTTATCTATGCGGCTAGCGGGAGACTACGAGCAGTACTTC. It specifies CASSLSMRLAGDYEQYF.